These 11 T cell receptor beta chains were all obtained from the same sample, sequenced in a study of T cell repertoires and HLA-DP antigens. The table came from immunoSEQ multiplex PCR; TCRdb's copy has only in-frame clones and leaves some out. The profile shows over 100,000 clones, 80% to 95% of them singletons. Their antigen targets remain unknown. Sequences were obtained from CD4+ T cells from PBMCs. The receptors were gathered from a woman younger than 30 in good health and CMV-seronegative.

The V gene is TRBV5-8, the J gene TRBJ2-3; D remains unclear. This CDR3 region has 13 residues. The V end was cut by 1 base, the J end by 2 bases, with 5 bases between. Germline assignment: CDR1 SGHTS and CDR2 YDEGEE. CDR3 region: CASSLLDTDTQYF. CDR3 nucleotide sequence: TGTGCCAGCAGCTTGTTGGACACAGATACGCAGTATTTT.

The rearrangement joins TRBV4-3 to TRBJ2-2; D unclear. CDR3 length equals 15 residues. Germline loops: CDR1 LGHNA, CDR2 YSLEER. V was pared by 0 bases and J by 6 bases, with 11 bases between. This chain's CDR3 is CASSQERRLAGELFF. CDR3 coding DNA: TGCGCCAGCAGCCAAGAACGCCGATTAGCCGGGGAGCTGTTTTTT.

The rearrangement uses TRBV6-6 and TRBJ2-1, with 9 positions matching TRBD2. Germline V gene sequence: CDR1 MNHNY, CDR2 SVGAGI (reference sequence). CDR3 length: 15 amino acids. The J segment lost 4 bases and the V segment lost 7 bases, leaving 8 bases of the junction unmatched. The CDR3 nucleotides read TGTGCCAGCAACTTAGCGGGAGTCCTTTACAATGAGCAGTTCTTC. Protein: CASNLAGVLYNEQFF.

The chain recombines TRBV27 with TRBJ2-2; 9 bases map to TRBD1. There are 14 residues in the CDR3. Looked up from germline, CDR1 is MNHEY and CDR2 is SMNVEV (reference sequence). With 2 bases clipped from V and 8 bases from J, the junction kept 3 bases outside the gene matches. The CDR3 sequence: CASSLQGQGGELFF. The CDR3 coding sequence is TGTGCCAGCAGTTTACAGGGACAGGGAGGGGAGCTGTTTTTT.

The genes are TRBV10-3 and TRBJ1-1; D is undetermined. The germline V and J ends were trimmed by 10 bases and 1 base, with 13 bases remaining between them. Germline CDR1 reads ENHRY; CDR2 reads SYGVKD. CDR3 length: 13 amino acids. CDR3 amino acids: CATKLNGNTEAFF. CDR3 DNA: TGTGCCACCAAGTTAAACGGGAACACTGAAGCTTTCTTT.

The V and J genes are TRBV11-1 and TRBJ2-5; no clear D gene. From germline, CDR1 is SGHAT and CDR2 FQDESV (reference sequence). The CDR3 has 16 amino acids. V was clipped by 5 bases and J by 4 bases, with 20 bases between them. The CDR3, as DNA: TGTGCCAGCAGCCCCCCGGGCCCTCGGGTAGGAGAGACCCAGTACTTC. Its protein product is CASSPPGPRVGETQYF. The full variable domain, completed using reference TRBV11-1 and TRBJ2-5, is EAEVAQSPRYKITEKSQAVAFWCDPISGHATLYWYRQILGQGPELLVQFQDESVVDDSQLPKDRFSAERLKGVDSTLKIQPAELGDSAMYLCASSPPGPRVGETQYFGPGTRLLVL.

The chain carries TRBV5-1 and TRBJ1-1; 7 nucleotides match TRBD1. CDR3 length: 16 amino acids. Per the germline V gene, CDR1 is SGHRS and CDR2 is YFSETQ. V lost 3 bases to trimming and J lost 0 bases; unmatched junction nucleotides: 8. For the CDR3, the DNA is TGCGCCAGCAGCTCGGGAACCGGGACAGTGAACACTGAAGCTTTCTTT. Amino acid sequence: CASSSGTGTVNTEAFF.

As DNA, the CDR3 is TGTGCCAGCTCTACAGAGGCGGGGGGACAGCATTTT. The encoded protein is CASSTEAGGQHF. This chain joins TRBV18 and TRBJ1-5, with a possible D match to TRBD1 (5 bases). Germline CDR1 and CDR2: KGHSH and LQKENI. Deletions cut 6 bases from V and 13 bases from J, with 16 bases between. This CDR3 has 12 residues.

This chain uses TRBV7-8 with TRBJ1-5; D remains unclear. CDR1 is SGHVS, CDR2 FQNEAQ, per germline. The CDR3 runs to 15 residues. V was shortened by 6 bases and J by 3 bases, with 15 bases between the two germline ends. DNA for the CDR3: TGTGCCAGCAGGCCCGCGCGGGGAAACAATCAGCCCCAGCATTTT. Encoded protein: CASRPARGNNQPQHF.

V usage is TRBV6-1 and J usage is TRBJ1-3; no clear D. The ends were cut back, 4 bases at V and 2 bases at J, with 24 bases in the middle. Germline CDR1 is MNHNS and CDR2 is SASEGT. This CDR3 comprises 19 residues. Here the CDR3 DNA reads TGTGCCAGCAGTGTTGAAGGGCGGGAGGGATATTCTCCTGGAAACACCATATATTTT. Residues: CASSVEGREGYSPGNTIYF.

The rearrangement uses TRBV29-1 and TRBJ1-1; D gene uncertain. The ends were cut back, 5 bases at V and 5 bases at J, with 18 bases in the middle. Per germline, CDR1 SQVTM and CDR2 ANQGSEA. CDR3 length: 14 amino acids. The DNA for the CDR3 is TGCAGCGTTATCCTCCAACGGGGTTCGACTGAAGCTTTCTTT. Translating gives CSVILQRGSTEAFF.